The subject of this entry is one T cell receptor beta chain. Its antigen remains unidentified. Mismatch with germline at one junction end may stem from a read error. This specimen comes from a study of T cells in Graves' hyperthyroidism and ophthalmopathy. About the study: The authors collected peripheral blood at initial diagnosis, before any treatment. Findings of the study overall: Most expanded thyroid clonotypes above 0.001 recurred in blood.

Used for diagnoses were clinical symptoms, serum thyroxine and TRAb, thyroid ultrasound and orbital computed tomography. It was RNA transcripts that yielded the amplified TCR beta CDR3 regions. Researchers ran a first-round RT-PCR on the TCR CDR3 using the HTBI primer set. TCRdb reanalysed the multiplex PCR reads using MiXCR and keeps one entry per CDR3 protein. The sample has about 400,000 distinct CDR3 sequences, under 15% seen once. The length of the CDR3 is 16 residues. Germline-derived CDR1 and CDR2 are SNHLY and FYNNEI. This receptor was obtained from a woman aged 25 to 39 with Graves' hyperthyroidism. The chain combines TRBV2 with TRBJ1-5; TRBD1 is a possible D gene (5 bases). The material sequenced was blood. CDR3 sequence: CASTPPGGTVNLPQHF. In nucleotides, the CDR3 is TGTGCCAGCACCCCTCCCGGTGGGACGGTGAATCTGCCCCAGCATTTT.